This note documents a single T cell receptor (beta chain) sequence. The CDR3 consists of 15 residues. CDR1 and CDR2 from the germline V gene are SGHNT and YYREEE (reference sequence). V trimming: 5 bases; J trimming: 0 bases; junction bases outside the gene matches: 4. Primers: 60 Vbeta forward and 13 Jbeta reverse. This table comes from immunoSEQ multiplex PCR, and its TCRdb copy is limited to in-frame clones, with some not included. The sample has 130,000 or so clones, 75% to 85% seen once; the top ten hold 8.1%. The data stem from a study of cytomegalovirus exposure and HLA in healthy donors. The sample taken for sequencing was PBMCs. The chain has TRBV5-4 and TRBJ2-1; TRBD2 matches at 8 bases. This sequence was found in a woman between 50 and 59 years old in good health and CMV-seropositive. The CDR3 here is CASSPLAGSYNEQFF. CDR3 in DNA: TGTGCCAGCAGTCCGCTAGCGGGCTCCTACAATGAGCAGTTCTTC. Looking up the rest from reference TRBV5-4 and TRBJ2-1 gives the full variable domain: ETGVTQSPTHLIKTRGQQVTLRCSSQSGHNTVSWYQQALGQGPQFIFQYYREEENGRGNFPPRFSGLQFPNYSSELNVNALELDDSALYLCASSPLAGSYNEQFFGPGTRLTVL.